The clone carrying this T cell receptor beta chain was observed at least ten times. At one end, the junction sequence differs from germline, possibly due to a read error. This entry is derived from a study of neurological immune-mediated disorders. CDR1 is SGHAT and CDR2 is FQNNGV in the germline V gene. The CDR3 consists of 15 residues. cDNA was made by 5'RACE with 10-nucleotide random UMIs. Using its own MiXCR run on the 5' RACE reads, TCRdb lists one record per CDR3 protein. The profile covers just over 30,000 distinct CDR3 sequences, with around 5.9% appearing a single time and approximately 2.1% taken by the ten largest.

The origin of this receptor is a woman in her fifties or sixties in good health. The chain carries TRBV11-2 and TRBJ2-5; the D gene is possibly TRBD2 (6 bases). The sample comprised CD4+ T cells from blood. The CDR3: CASTLGAGTKETQYF. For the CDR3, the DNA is TGTGCCAGCACCTTAGGGGCGGGGACCAAAGAAACCCAGTACTTC. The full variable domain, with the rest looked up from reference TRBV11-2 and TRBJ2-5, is EAGVAQSPRYKIIEKRQSVAFWCNPISGHATLYWYQQILGQGPKLLIQFQNNGVVDDSQLPKDRFSAERLKGVDSTLKIQPAKLEDSAVYLCASTLGAGTKETQYFGPGTRLLVL.